This T cell receptor (beta chain) was sequenced for a study of blood T cell repertoires in COVID-19. On the study more broadly: Whether acute or convalescent, the COVID-19 samples came from the United States, Italy and Spain. The analysed material was cDNA or gDNA that came from T cells, B-cell-depleted T cells, or PBMCs.

Trimming stripped 3 bases from V and 6 bases from J, with 15 bases between. This CDR3 has 15 amino acids. In germline, CDR1 is SNHLY, CDR2 FYNNEI. Patients in Seattle were enrolled during active infection, then followed longitudinally. Libraries were prepared by immunoSEQ multiplex PCR; TCRdb keeps only in-frame clonotypes and omits some of them. The data show 300,000 to 400,000 clones, with roughly 86% seen just once and roughly 9.9% held by the top ten. This chain links TRBV2 with TRBJ2-4, with D maybe TRBD2 (6 bases). The sample comprised peripheral blood. The clonotype comes from a man aged 30 to 45 with COVID-19, enrolled during active disease. The CDR3 spells CASSDKGGFVNIQYF. In DNA, the CDR3 is TGTGCCAGCAGTGATAAAGGAGGGTTCGTAAACATTCAGTACTTC.